The 12 T cell receptor beta chains below all came from one sample that was sequenced in a study of T-cell memory formation after mild COVID-19. TCRdb re-derived calls from the 5' RACE reads in MiXCR, one entry per CDR3 protein. The data hold a few hundred thousand distinct CDR3 sequences, with about 22% observed a single time. Material for sequencing was PBMCs or a T cell subset sorted from them (not recorded which). These receptors all come from an adult woman who had mild COVID-19 (a few samples of this study predate the infection). Cell type and time point are not known.

The chain carries TRBV7-2 and TRBJ2-7; no clear D. Trimming cost V 5 bases and J 4 bases, with 15 bases left between them. CDR3 length equals 14 residues. Germline CDR1 is SGHTA and CDR2 is FQGNSA. The CDR3 region is CASSQNPVRYEQYF. For the CDR3, the DNA is TGTGCCAGCAGCCAAAATCCGGTCCGGTACGAGCAGTACTTC.

This clonotype was seen once. The J gene is TRBJ2-7, the V gene TRBV4-3, with D possibly matching TRBD2 (6 bases). V dropped 0 bases and J dropped 3 bases, with 21 bases sitting between them. Germline V gives CDR1 LGHNA, CDR2 YSLEER. The CDR3 is 18 residues long. The CDR3 loop is CASSQDFLRGTGIYEQYF. CDR3 DNA: TGCGCCAGCAGCCAAGATTTCTTACGGGGGACCGGGATCTACGAGCAGTACTTC.

There are a few counts of this clonotype. The V and J genes are TRBV12-3 or TRBV12-4 and TRBJ1-1; 8 bases map to TRBD1. This CDR3 contains 15 residues. Trimming took 2 bases from V and 1 from J; bases not matched to a gene: 3. The CDR3 sequence: CASSLFGTGNTEAFF. CDR3 DNA sequence: TGTGCCAGCAGTTTATTTGGGACAGGGAACACTGAAGCTTTCTTT.

The chain uses TRBV5-1 and TRBJ2-1; D is perhaps TRBD2 (5 bases). Germline V gene lookup returns CDR1 SGHRS and CDR2 YFSETQ. CDR3 length equals 14 residues. V gave up 4 bases and J gave up 2 bases, with 10 bases separating them. The CDR3 region has the DNA TGCGCCAGCAGCCCGGGGTCCCCCTACAATGAGCAGTTCTTC. It is translated as CASSPGSPYNEQFF.

The rearrangement links TRBV15 to TRBJ1-1, with D unresolved. CDR3 length equals 15 residues. V lost 1 base, J lost 2 bases, and 11 bases lay in between. The germline gives CDR1 LNHNV, CDR2 YYDKDF (reference sequence). CDR3 amino acids: CATSRGRSRNTEAFF. The CDR3 nucleotides are TGTGCCACCAGCAGAGGACGGAGTAGAAACACTGAAGCTTTCTTT.

In this sample, this clonotype turned up many times. The chain carries TRBV6-6 and TRBJ2-7; D is perhaps TRBD1 (6 bases). The CDR3 is 16 amino acids. Germline CDR1 MNHNY, CDR2 SVGAGI (reference sequence). Between the trimmed V and J ends, which lost 5 bases and 3 bases, there was a span of 20 bases. The CDR3 sequence: CASSNPTGIRIYEQYF. The CDR3, as DNA: TGTGCCAGCAGTAACCCCACAGGGATTCGTATCTACGAGCAGTACTTC.

This rearrangement joins TRBV27 to TRBJ2-3; D could derive from TRBD1 or TRBD2 (5 bases each). This CDR3 comprises 17 residues. CDR1 is MNHEY, CDR2 SMNVEV, per germline (reference sequence). With 3 bases removed from V and 1 base from J, the gap between germline ends came to 17 bases. The CDR3 region is CASSLNVRARGTDTQYF. In DNA, the CDR3 is TGTGCCAGCAGTTTGAATGTGAGGGCCAGGGGCACAGATACGCAGTATTTT.

The sample holds a few counts of this clonotype. Here the CDR3 DNA reads TGCAGTGCCGGGGGGGCTAGCGGTACCCCAGATACGCAGTATTTT. Translated: CSAGGASGTPDTQYF. The chain is built from TRBV20-1 and TRBJ2-3, with 8 bases fitting TRBD2. The CDR3 is made up of 15 amino acids. Germline loops: CDR1 DFQATT, CDR2 SNEGSKA (reference sequence). Trimming cost V 6 bases and J 4 bases; bases outside gene matches: 12.

This clonotype was picked up a small number of times. This rearrangement joins TRBV7-6 to TRBJ2-7, with 8 nucleotides matching TRBD2. Germline assignment: CDR1 SGHVS and CDR2 FNYEAQ. This CDR3 spans 16 amino acids. V dropped 1 base and J dropped 6; count of bases not matched to a gene: 11. CDR3 region: CASSLDTSGGGLEQYF. The CDR3 coding sequence is TGTGCCAGCAGCTTAGACACCAGCGGGGGAGGGCTCGAGCAGTACTTC.

There are a few counts of this clonotype. The chain employs TRBV18 and TRBJ1-1, with D tentatively TRBD1 (5 bases). Looked up from germline, CDR1 is KGHSH and CDR2 is LQKENI. CDR3 size: 15 residues. The germline V and J ends were trimmed by 1 base and 1 base, with 10 bases remaining between them. This CDR3 reads CASSPQSDTNTEAFF. For the CDR3, the DNA is TGTGCCAGCTCACCACAGTCGGACACGAACACTGAAGCTTTCTTT.

The CDR3 spells CASSYSGQGPKRGGYTF. The DNA for the CDR3 is TGTGCCAGCAGTTACTCGGGACAGGGGCCTAAAAGGGGTGGCTACACCTTC. The chain uses TRBV6-5 and TRBJ1-2, with 10 bases aligning to TRBD1. V shed 0 bases, J shed 7 bases, and the junction held 11 bases outside the gene matches. The CDR3 length is 17 residues. Per the germline V gene, CDR1 is MNHEY and CDR2 is SVGAGI.

The rearrangement uses TRBV3-1 and TRBJ1-1; 7 nucleotides align to TRBD1. CDR3 size: 15 residues. Germline CDR1 LGHDT, CDR2 YNNKEL (reference sequence). Germline trimming cut 1 base from V and 5 bases from J; bases unmatched to any gene: 7. CDR3 nucleotide sequence: TGTGCCAGCAGCCAAGCTGCGACAGGGAGGACTGAAGCTTTCTTT. It codes for CASSQAATGRTEAFF. The full variable domain, rest sourced from reference TRBV3-1 and TRBJ1-1, is DTAVSQTPKYLVTQMGNDKSIKCEQNLGHDTMYWYKQDSKKFLKIMFSYNNKELIINETVPNRFSPKSPDKAHLNLHINSLELGDSAVYFCASSQAATGRTEAFFGQGTRLTVV.